Listed below are T cell receptor beta chains from one sample, sequenced in a study of post-analysis software for immune sequencing data. One entry per CDR3 protein, called by TCRdb with MiXCR from the PCR reads. The sample lists about 560,000 distinct CDR3 sequences, around 47% seen once, with roughly 1.7% in the top ten. Sequences were obtained from blood. The receptors originated from a girl under 18 with multiple sclerosis. The CDR3 runs from the conserved cysteine through the conserved F or W. The order of the fields is J gene, D gene, V gene, clone size, CDR3 protein, CDR3 DNA. A D gene is named only where the DNA matches it firmly. Expanded clones get a size class; other rows say once, few or many, or leave the size out.

TRBJ2-7 | TRBD1 | TRBV12-3/TRBV12-4 | . | CASSSIAGGDEQYF | TGTGCCAGCAGTTCCATTGCAGGGGGCGACGAGCAGTACTTC
TRBJ2-3 | TRBD1 | TRBV2 | . | CASSRDRGRRGDTQYF | TGTGCCAGCAGCCGGGACAGGGGGCGCCGGGGAGATACGCAGTATTTT
TRBJ2-1 | . | TRBV20-1 | few | CSAVSRASSSSNEQFF | TGCAGTGCTGTCAGCCGGGCTAGCTCTTCCTCCAATGAGCAGTTCTTC
TRBJ2-7 | . | TRBV12-3/TRBV12-4 | few | CASSLRGGLAYEQYF | TGTGCCAGCAGTTTAAGAGGTGGTCTAGCTTACGAGCAGTACTTC
TRBJ2-5 | . | TRBV7-6 | many | CASSNRVIQETQYF | TGTGCCAGCAGCAACAGGGTTATCCAAGAGACCCAGTACTTC
TRBJ1-2 | TRBD1 | TRBV6-5 | . | CASSPMTGTNYGYTF | TGTGCCAGCAGCCCCATGACAGGGACTAACTATGGCTACACCTTC
TRBJ2-1 | TRBD2 | TRBV5-1 | . | CASSLNILSPYGGDLSEQFF | TGCGCCAGCAGCTTGAATATTTTGAGTCCCTACGGGGGGGACCTGTCGGAGCAGTTCTTC
TRBJ1-5 | . | TRBV20-1 | few | CSAQRGKGYSNQPQHF | TGCAGTGCCCAAAGGGGGAAAGGTTATAGCAATCAGCCCCAGCATTTT
TRBJ2-6 | . | TRBV27 | . | CASSFPGDAGGANVLTF | TGTGCCAGCAGCTTTCCCGGGGATGCAGGTGGGGCCAACGTCCTGACTTTC
TRBJ2-1 | TRBD2 | TRBV6-4 | . | CASSDGLADYNEQFF | TGTGCCAGCAGTGACGGACTAGCGGACTACAATGAGCAGTTCTTC
TRBJ2-3 | . | TRBV29-1 | . | CSVESPVQYF | TGCAGCGTTGAAAGCCCCGTCCAGTATTTT
TRBJ2-7 | . | TRBV20-1 | . | CSARERSSYGQYF | TGCAGTGCTAGAGAGAGGAGTTCCTACGGGCAGTACTTC
TRBJ1-5 | . | TRBV20-1 | few | CSARRGRVSNQPQHF | TGCAGTGCTAGAAGGGGCAGGGTCAGCAATCAGCCCCAGCATTTT
TRBJ2-7 | TRBD2 | TRBV6-1 | . | CASSDLAGSYEQYF | TGCGCCAGCAGTGACCTAGCGGGTTCCTACGAGCAGTACTTC
TRBJ2-3 | . | TRBV12-3/TRBV12-4 | . | CASSLGLTTDAQYF | TGTGCCAGCAGTTTAGGCCTGACCACAGATGCGCAGTATTTT
TRBJ1-2 | . | TRBV29-1 | . | CSVEPRGGISGYTF | TGCAGCGTTGAGCCCCGAGGGGGGATCAGTGGCTACACCTTC
TRBJ1-4 | . | TRBV12-3/TRBV12-4 | . | CASSMGQINEKLFF | TGTGCCAGCAGCATGGGACAAATAAATGAAAAACTGTTTTTT
TRBJ2-1 | TRBD1 | TRBV5-1 | . | CASSLRWDRGSLHNEQFF | TGCGCCAGCAGCTTGCGCTGGGACAGGGGTTCGTTGCACAATGAGCAGTTCTTC
TRBJ1-1 | TRBD1 | TRBV12-3/TRBV12-4 | . | CASSRGQGKTEAFF | TGTGCCAGCAGTAGGGGACAGGGCAAGACTGAAGCTTTCTTT
TRBJ2-1 | TRBD2 | TRBV3-1 | . | CASRKTSGYNEQFF | TGTGCCAGCAGGAAGACTAGCGGCTACAATGAGCAGTTCTTC
TRBJ1-2 | . | TRBV7-9 | . | CASSSPPGVDYGYTF | TGTGCCAGCAGCTCCCCCCCGGGAGTAGACTATGGCTACACCTTC
TRBJ2-6 | TRBD1 | TRBV24-1 | . | CATSDPTGSSSGANVLTF | TGTGCCACCAGTGATCCGACAGGGTCTAGCTCTGGGGCCAACGTCCTGACTTTC
TRBJ1-2 | . | TRBV6-2/TRBV6-3 | few | CASSPATTGANYGYTF | TGTGCCAGCAGTCCGGCTACGACAGGTGCTAACTATGGCTACACCTTC
TRBJ2-5 | . | TRBV9 | . | CASSVTSQETQYF | TGTGCCAGCAGCGTGACTTCCCAAGAGACCCAGTACTTC
TRBJ1-1 | TRBD1 | TRBV29-1 | few | CSVEGQFNTEAFF | TGCAGCGTTGAGGGACAGTTTAACACTGAAGCTTTCTTT
TRBJ2-6 | . | TRBV12-3/TRBV12-4 | . | CASSLVQGLPGANVLTF | TGTGCCAGCAGTTTAGTACAGGGTTTGCCTGGGGCCAACGTCCTGACTTTC
TRBJ1-2 | . | TRBV7-2 | . | CASSLANDGYTF | TGTGCCAGCAGCTTGGCTAATGATGGCTACACCTTC
TRBJ2-5 | . | TRBV20-1 | few | CSARGALDIKTQYF | TGCAGTGCTAGGGGGGCCCTAGATATAAAAACCCAGTACTTC
TRBJ2-7 | TRBD1 | TRBV27 | . | CASSYGQGDNEQYF | TGTGCCAGCAGCTATGGACAGGGGGACAACGAGCAGTACTTC
TRBJ2-4 | TRBD1 | TRBV27 | . | CASSSTTGYLDIQYF | TGTGCCAGCAGTTCGACGACAGGGTATTTAGACATTCAGTACTTC
TRBJ2-7 | TRBD2 | TRBV9 | few | CASSVGNSGTYEQYF | TGTGCCAGCAGCGTAGGGAATAGCGGGACCTACGAGCAGTACTTC
TRBJ2-5 | . | TRBV27 | . | CASSSSGAGASSYEQYF | .
TRBJ2-1 | TRBD2 | TRBV20-1 | few | CSAAGTSVAYNEQFF | TGCAGTGCCGCGGGGACTAGCGTCGCCTACAATGAGCAGTTCTTC
TRBJ2-7 | . | TRBV7-9 | . | CASSPGSSPTFPQYF | TGTGCCAGCAGCCCCGGCTCCTCTCCAACGTTTCCCCAGTACTTC
TRBJ2-5 | TRBD2 | TRBV28 | . | CASSLQAGRETQYF | TGTGCCAGCAGTTTACAAGCGGGAAGAGAGACCCAGTACTTC
TRBJ1-5 | . | TRBV4-2 | . | CASSQGDLKKNQPQHF | TGTGCCAGCAGCCAAGGGGACCTGAAGAAAAATCAGCCCCAGCATTTT
TRBJ2-1 | TRBD2 | TRBV7-9 | . | CASSRWAGTSIHEQFF | TGTGCCAGCAGCCGGTGGGCCGGGACTAGCATTCATGAGCAGTTCTTC
TRBJ2-3 | TRBD2 | TRBV7-2 | . | CASRSGGGADTQYF | TGTGCCAGCAGATCAGGCGGGGGGGCAGATACGCAGTATTTT
TRBJ2-1 | TRBD1 | TRBV2 | . | CASRGDRSGYNEQFF | TGTGCCAGCAGAGGGGACAGGTCGGGGTACAATGAGCAGTTCTTC
TRBJ2-1 | TRBD1 | TRBV28 | . | CASISPPGTGAHNEQFF | TGTGCCAGCATCAGTCCCCCGGGGACAGGGGCCCACAATGAGCAGTTCTTC
TRBJ2-7 | TRBD1 | TRBV5-1 | . | CASSLLQGDPYEQYF | TGCGCCAGCAGCTTGCTACAGGGGGATCCCTACGAGCAGTACTTC
TRBJ2-3 | TRBD1 | TRBV27 | few | CASSQGQGRIVTDTQYF | TGTGCCAGCAGTCAAGGACAGGGTAGGATCGTTACAGATACGCAGTATTTT